Reported below is one T cell receptor beta chain. The data derive from a study of PD-1 blockade in mismatch repair-deficient tumors. In germline, CDR1 is SGDLS, CDR2 YYNGEE. V was pared by 4 bases and J by 1 base, with 4 bases of the junction left unmatched. The CDR3 has 15 amino acids. Method: immunoSEQ multiplex PCR; TCRdb's copy keeps in-frame clones and lacks some. The data show roughly 84,000 clones, approximately 84% seen once. The sequence derives from an adult with mismatch repair-deficient cancer. Sequencing used peripheral blood, obtained 12 weeks after starting pembrolizumab. This rearrangement joins TRBV9 to TRBJ2-1, with 8 bases matching TRBD2. This CDR3 is CASSPREGSYNEQFF. The CDR3 DNA reads TGTGCCAGCAGCCCACGGGAGGGATCCTACAATGAGCAGTTCTTC.